The 30 T cell receptor beta chains below come from one sample, sequenced in a study of response to subunit inactivated influenza vaccine. TCRdb passed the RT-PCR reads through MiXCR, listing each CDR3 protein once. The sample holds 500,000 to 600,000 distinct CDR3 sequences; 12% are singletons and the top ten take roughly a tenth. Material: PBMCs from blood, obtained on the day of vaccination. The receptor source for this set is a man aged 50-59 years who received an inactivated influenza vaccine.

This clonotype was counted between two and nine times. The chain links TRBV10-2 to TRBJ2-1; 7 bases match TRBD2. After removal of 0 bases from V and 3 bases from J, the junction contained 5 bases not matched to a gene. Germline CDR1 and CDR2: WSHSY and SAAADI. The CDR3 extends over 16 amino acids. CDR3 nucleotide sequence: TGCGCCAGCAGTGAGTCGATGGGGGGGTTCTACAATGAGCAGTTCTTC. Translating gives CASSESMGGFYNEQFF.

The V and J genes are TRBV12-3 or TRBV12-4 and TRBJ1-1; 8 bases are a match to TRBD1. The V and J ends lost 7 bases and 0 bases, in that order; junction bases with no gene match: 7. This CDR3 contains 15 residues. Here the CDR3 reads CASNPRTGMNTEAFF. The CDR3 DNA is TGTGCCAGCAACCCTAGGACAGGGATGAACACTGAAGCTTTCTTT.

V gene TRBV7-7 combines with J gene TRBJ2-5; no clear D gene. From germline, CDR1 is SSHAT and CDR2 FNYEAQ (reference sequence). The CDR3 consists of 15 residues. The V gene lost 5 bases and the J gene lost 5 bases, with 18 bases spanning the gap. The CDR3 is CASSPQVDRGETQYF. The CDR3 bases are TGTGCCAGCAGCCCCCAAGTCGATCGTGGGGAGACCCAGTACTTC.

The chain recombines TRBV20-1 with TRBJ2-5, with D perhaps matching TRBD1 (5 bases). The length of the CDR3 is 12 residues. Germline CDR1 reads DFQATT; CDR2 reads SNEGSKA (reference sequence). V was shortened by 3 bases and J by 3 bases, with 8 bases between the two germline ends. In DNA form, the CDR3 reads TGCAGTGCTAGGGAAGGGGAAGAGACCCAGTACTTC. This encodes CSAREGEETQYF.

The rearrangement joins TRBV5-1 to TRBJ2-5; D gene unclear. Germline assignment: CDR1 SGHRS and CDR2 YFSETQ. The V end lost 3 bases, the J end lost 0 bases, and 6 bases lay between the germline ends. CDR3 length: 13 amino acids. The chain's CDR3 is CASSSTYQETQYF. Here the CDR3 DNA reads TGCGCCAGCAGCTCTACGTACCAAGAGACCCAGTACTTC.

This clonotype was detected many times. The chain recombines TRBV7-8 with TRBJ2-1, with 7 bases fitting TRBD2. Germline V gene data show CDR1 as SGHVS and CDR2 as FQNEAQ. This CDR3 has 19 amino acids. With 2 bases clipped from V and 7 bases from J, the junction kept 20 bases outside the gene matches. The DNA of the CDR3 is TGTGCCAGCAGCTTACGTCGTCCGTGGGCTAGCGGCTTTGTTAATGAGCAGTTCTTC. It yields the protein CASSLRRPWASGFVNEQFF. The full variable domain, rest sourced from reference TRBV7-8 and TRBJ2-1, is GAGVSQSPRYKVAKRGQDVALRCDPISGHVSLFWYQQALGQGPEFLTYFQNEAQLDKSGLPSDRFFAERPEGSVSTLKIQRTQQEDSAVYLCASSLRRPWASGFVNEQFFGPGTRLTVL.

This clonotype appeared a few times. The rearrangement uses TRBV9 and TRBJ2-3, with 11 bases fitting TRBD1. Per the germline V gene, CDR1 is SGDLS and CDR2 is YYNGEE. The CDR3 loop spans 16 amino acids. V lost 4 bases to trimming and J lost 8 bases; unmatched junction nucleotides: 12. DNA for the CDR3: TGTGCCAGCAGCCCACCGGGACAGGGGGTCCCGGGTACGCAGTATTTT. This codes for CASSPPGQGVPGTQYF. The entire variable domain, with the rest obtained from reference TRBV9 and TRBJ2-3, is as follows: DSGVTQTPKHLITATGQRVTLRCSPRSGDLSVYWYQQSLDQGLQFLIQYYNGEERAKGNILERFSAQQFPDLHSELNLSSLELGDSALYFCASSPPGQGVPGTQYFGPGTRLTVL.

The rearrangement joins TRBV18 to TRBJ2-7; weak D call: TRBD1 (5 bases). This CDR3 has 12 residues. V shed 6 bases and J shed 6 bases, with 12 bases lying between them. Germline V CDR1 and CDR2: KGHSH, LQKENI. CDR3 nucleotides: TGTGCCAGCTCCCCAGACAGTGGCGAGCAGTACTTC. Encoded protein: CASSPDSGEQYF.

This clonotype was found a few times. The V call is TRBV6-1, the J call TRBJ2-7; D perhaps matches TRBD2 (5 bases). The V gene lost 6 bases and the J gene lost 7 bases, with 22 bases spanning the gap. This CDR3 contains 15 residues. Germline V gene lookup returns CDR1 MNHNS and CDR2 SASEGT. The CDR3 DNA sequence: TGTGCCAGCAGCCCCCGGACTGGGGAGAAGGGAGAGCAGTACTTC. It is translated as CASSPRTGEKGEQYF.

This clonotype was seen repeatedly, ten times or more. The V and J genes are TRBV2 and TRBJ2-1; possibly TRBD1 for D (6 bases). V lost 7 bases to trimming and J lost 4 bases, with 23 bases between them. The germline V gene has CDR1 SNHLY and CDR2 FYNNEI. This CDR3 region has 17 residues. This CDR3 is CASTFVPGRGPYNEQFF. The CDR3 DNA reads as TGTGCCAGCACATTCGTCCCGGGCAGGGGCCCTTACAATGAGCAGTTCTTC.

This clonotype was seen ten or more times. The chain employs TRBV7-2 and TRBJ2-2; TRBD2 matches 8 bases. Trimming took 3 bases from V and 0 from J; bases not matched to a gene: 0. The CDR3 spans 15 residues. The germline gives CDR1 SGHTA, CDR2 FQGNSA. This CDR3 is CASSFSGANTGELFF. DNA for the CDR3: TGTGCCAGCAGCTTTAGCGGGGCGAACACCGGGGAGCTGTTTTTT. Using reference TRBV7-2 and TRBJ2-2 for the parts outside the CDR3, the full variable domain is GAGVSQSPSNKVTEKGKDVELRCDPISGHTALYWYRQSLGQGLEFLIYFQGNSAPDKSGLPSDRFSAERTGGSVSTLTIQRTQQEDSAVYLCASSFSGANTGELFFGEGSRLTVL.

The sample holds a few counts of this clonotype. The V gene is TRBV28, the J gene TRBJ1-2; D possibly corresponds to TRBD1 (5 bases). Germline V gene data show CDR1 as MDHEN and CDR2 as SYDVKM. The CDR3 is 17 residues long. The ends were cut back, 7 bases at V and 2 bases at J, with 23 bases in the middle. The CDR3 coding sequence is TGTGCCAGCACTGCACGGTGGGGGGGGGAGGGGAACTATGGCTACACCTTC. Its translation is CASTARWGGEGNYGYTF.

The CDR3 nucleotides read TGCAGTGCTGCAGGGGGCGCCGGGATCTACACCTTC. Its translation is CSAAGGAGIYTF. The V call is TRBV20-1, the J call TRBJ1-2, with 8 bases identical to TRBD1. This CDR3 comprises 12 residues. Germline loops: CDR1 DFQATT, CDR2 SNEGSKA (reference sequence). Trimming took 5 bases from V and 10 from J; bases not matched to a gene: 9.

This clonotype was detected a few times. The chain links TRBV28 to TRBJ1-6, with a tentative D call TRBD1 (6 bases). CDR1 is MDHEN and CDR2 is SYDVKM in the germline V gene. There are 15 residues in the CDR3. V was trimmed by 2 bases and J by 7 bases, leaving 12 bases between them. The CDR3 region has the DNA TGTGCCAGCAGTTTAAATCAGGGGATCAATTCACCCCTCCACTTT. This encodes CASSLNQGINSPLHF.

Many counts were recorded for this clonotype. The chain has TRBV5-6 and TRBJ1-2; D remains ambiguous. V lost 4 bases to trimming and J lost 6 bases, with 13 bases between them. Germline V gives CDR1 SGHDT, CDR2 YYEEEE. CDR3 size: 13 residues. This chain's CDR3 is CASSPSGVHGYTF. The DNA of the CDR3 is TGTGCCAGCAGCCCATCTGGGGTCCATGGCTACACCTTC.

The chain joins TRBV28 to TRBJ2-7; D is possibly TRBD2 (5 bases). The germline V gene encodes CDR1 MDHEN and CDR2 SYDVKM. The CDR3 contains 13 residues. Trimming left V 2 bases short and J 6 bases short, with 11 bases between. CDR3 residues: CASSLTRVSEQYF. In DNA form, the CDR3 reads TGTGCCAGCAGTTTAACGAGGGTTTCCGAGCAGTACTTC.

This clonotype appeared once. A clone one base away is much larger, so this may be a read error. The chain has TRBV10-3 and TRBJ2-2; D is unclear. The CDR3 is 14 residues long. Germline CDR1 reads ENHRY; CDR2 reads SYGVKD. CDR3: CAITPATNTRELFF. The CDR3 DNA reads as TGTGCCATCACACCGGCAACGAACACCCGGGAGCTGTTTTTT.

This clonotype has at least ten counts. This chain connects TRBV29-1 to TRBJ1-2; weak D call: TRBD1 (6 bases). Trimming stripped 3 bases from V and 6 bases from J, with 8 bases between. CDR1 and CDR2 (germline): SQVTM, ANQGSEA. The CDR3 loop spans 11 amino acids. This chain's CDR3 is CSVEGADGYTF. The CDR3 region has the DNA TGCAGCGTTGAGGGGGCTGATGGCTACACCTTC.

This clonotype was seen a handful of times. This sequence joins TRBV2 and TRBJ2-3; weak D call: TRBD1 (6 bases). Germline lookup yields CDR1 SNHLY and CDR2 FYNNEI. Deletions cut 2 bases from V and 6 bases from J, with 6 bases between. This CDR3 contains 12 residues. The CDR3 reads CASSEQGDTQYF. For the CDR3, the DNA is TGTGCCAGCAGTGAACAGGGGGATACGCAGTATTTT.

V and J are TRBV19 and TRBJ2-2; maybe TRBD1 (6 bases). The CDR3 consists of 14 residues. V was pared by 5 bases and J by 4 bases, with 11 bases between. Germline CDR1 LNHDA, CDR2 SQIVND (reference sequence). The CDR3 protein is CASSATGSTGELFF. DNA for the CDR3: TGTGCCAGTAGTGCCACAGGGAGCACCGGGGAGCTGTTTTTT.

This clonotype was counted a few times. Here the CDR3 reads CASSLSAGRGENQPQHF. Here the CDR3 DNA reads TGTGCCAGCAGCCTATCGGCGGGCAGGGGAGAAAATCAGCCCCAGCATTTT. This chain joins TRBV3-1 and TRBJ1-5, with D perhaps TRBD1 (6 bases). Germline V lookup: CDR1 LGHDT, CDR2 YNNKEL (reference sequence). V shed 4 bases and J shed 4 bases, with 20 bases lying between them. This CDR3 has 17 amino acids. The full variable domain, completed using reference TRBV3-1 and TRBJ1-5, is DTAVSQTPKYLVTQMGNDKSIKCEQNLGHDTMYWYKQDSKKFLKIMFSYNNKELIINETVPNRFSPKSPDKAHLNLHINSLELGDSAVYFCASSLSAGRGENQPQHFGDGTRLSIL.

V and J are TRBV20-1 and TRBJ2-3, with 10 bases fitting TRBD2. V lost 5 bases to trimming and J lost 2 bases; unmatched junction nucleotides: 4. CDR1 DFQATT and CDR2 SNEGSKA come from the germline V gene (reference sequence). The length of the CDR3 is 14 residues. Here the CDR3 reads CSAEGTSDTDTQYF. DNA for the CDR3: TGCAGTGCTGAGGGGACTAGCGACACAGATACGCAGTATTTT.

Ten or more counts support this clonotype. This chain links TRBV7-8 with TRBJ2-5, with 7 positions matching TRBD1. The V gene's germline CDR1 is SGHVS and CDR2 FQNEAQ. This CDR3 is built from 13 residues. Trimming removed 5 bases from V and 4 bases from J; junction bases left unmatched: 4. CDR3 nucleotides: TGTGCCAGCAGCCTGCCAGGGGGAGAGACCCAGTACTTC. Translating it yields CASSLPGGETQYF. The full variable domain, with the rest looked up from reference TRBV7-8 and TRBJ2-5, is GAGVSQSPRYKVAKRGQDVALRCDPISGHVSLFWYQQALGQGPEFLTYFQNEAQLDKSGLPSDRFFAERPEGSVSTLKIQRTQQEDSAVYLCASSLPGGETQYFGPGTRLLVL.

The V call is TRBV28, the J call TRBJ1-1; D gene ambiguous. The CDR3 runs 15 residues. The V and J ends lost 0 bases and 1 base respectively, with 9 bases between them. Germline V lookup: CDR1 MDHEN, CDR2 SYDVKM. The CDR3 bases are TGTGCCAGCAGTTTATGGGGTGGGAAGAACACTGAAGCTTTCTTT. Translating gives CASSLWGGKNTEAFF.

This clonotype was counted only a few times. The gene calls are TRBV7-9 and TRBJ2-3; possibly TRBD1 for D (6 bases). Per the germline V gene, CDR1 is SEHNR and CDR2 is FQNEAQ (reference sequence). The CDR3 is 17 residues long. V lost 6 bases to trimming and J lost 2 bases, with 21 bases between them. The chain's CDR3 is CASSRGQTHFDTDTQYF. CDR3 coding DNA: TGTGCCAGCAGTCGAGGACAGACTCATTTTGACACAGATACGCAGTATTTT.

This clonotype came up a few times. The chain employs TRBV9 and TRBJ2-7; TRBD1 matches at 7 bases. The ends lost 0 bases at V and 5 bases at J; junction bases unmatched: 11. In germline, CDR1 is SGDLS, CDR2 YYNGEE. The CDR3 runs 16 residues. For the CDR3, the DNA is TGTGCCAGCAGCGTAGCTACAGGGGTGAAAGTGGACGAGCAGTACTTC. It encodes CASSVATGVKVDEQYF.

The chain combines TRBV11-2 with TRBJ2-5; the match to TRBD2 covers 10 bases. This CDR3 contains 18 residues. Losses at the gene ends were 0 bases for V and 8 bases for J; bases not matched to a gene: 15. Germline V CDR1 and CDR2: SGHAT, FQNNGV. CDR3 sequence reads: CASSLDGGPSGRAGTQYF. For the CDR3, the DNA is TGTGCCAGCAGCTTAGATGGGGGGCCAAGCGGGAGGGCAGGAACCCAGTACTTC.

This clonotype turned up a few times. The rearrangement uses TRBV4-2 and TRBJ1-2; 8 positions agree with TRBD1. V trimming: 4 bases; J trimming: 8 bases; junction bases outside the gene matches: 6. This CDR3 contains 13 residues. Germline values: CDR1 LGHNA, CDR2 YNFKEQ. CDR3 loop: CASSRRGQEGYTF. The CDR3 coding sequence is TGTGCCAGCAGCCGCAGGGGGCAGGAGGGCTACACCTTC.

This clonotype was observed a handful of times. The chain recombines TRBV5-6 with TRBJ2-3; 8 nucleotides agree with TRBD2. V gave up 4 bases and J gave up 1 base; unmatched junction bases: 8. Per the germline V gene, CDR1 is SGHDT and CDR2 is YYEEEE. The CDR3 is 16 residues long. CDR3: CASSPFRREGTDTQYF. DNA for the CDR3: TGTGCCAGCAGCCCCTTCCGGCGGGAGGGCACAGATACGCAGTATTTT.

This clonotype turned up a few times. The chain uses TRBV6-2 or TRBV6-3 and TRBJ2-7, with D perhaps TRBD1 or TRBD2 (5 bases each). The CDR3 consists of 14 residues. V was trimmed by 6 bases and J by 2 bases, leaving 14 bases between them. The germline CDR1 and CDR2 sequences are MNHEY and SVGEGT. CDR3 amino acids: CASRQGRGTYEQYF. CDR3 nucleotide sequence: TGTGCCAGCAGGCAAGGCCGGGGCACCTACGAGCAGTACTTC.